The rows below give T cell receptor beta chains drawn from one sample of a study of response to subunit inactivated influenza vaccine. TCRdb fed the RT-PCR reads into MiXCR, producing one record per CDR3 protein. The sample contains around 200,000 distinct CDR3 sequences, approximately 9.2% of which appear only once. Sequencing was performed on non-naive T cells sorted from PBMCs, taken on the day of vaccination. The receptors derive from a man aged 45-65 years who received an inactivated influenza vaccine. Both conserved end residues are trimmed from each CDR3. Fields, in order: J gene, V gene, CDR3 protein.

TRBJ2-1 TRBV20-1 SARDDGRWYNEQF
TRBJ2-1 TRBV14 ASSQENGQGTYNEQF
TRBJ2-3 TRBV2 ASSDRAGGLPDTQY
TRBJ2-7 TRBV4-2 ASSQDWREGRYEQY
TRBJ1-2 TRBV20-1 SAQNPEGYGYT
TRBJ1-1 TRBV3-1 ASSARENTEAF
TRBJ1-5 TRBV20-1 SARVNRAGKAQH
TRBJ2-2 TRBV11-2 ASSPAEGRTGELF
TRBJ2-4 TRBV11-3 ASSSGPNNIQY
TRBJ1-1 TRBV4-1 ASSQSRGGEAF
TRBJ2-7 TRBV29-1 SVAIQASYEQY
TRBJ2-1 TRBV27 ASTLAGYNEQF
TRBJ2-5 TRBV7-3 ASSLWTGVRQETQY
TRBJ1-4 TRBV12-3/TRBV12-4 ASSDRPLDEKLF
TRBJ1-2 TRBV12-3/TRBV12-4 ASSPWTGANYGYT
TRBJ2-7 TRBV3-1 ASSQAEYEQY
TRBJ2-5 TRBV18 ASSPLSQREGLETQY
TRBJ2-7 TRBV3-1 ASSQQVPFTYEQY
TRBJ2-1 TRBV5-6 ASSLVSPASSNEQF
TRBJ1-5 TRBV7-6 ASSQGTPYSNQPQH
TRBJ1-5 TRBV6-2/TRBV6-3 ASSYTQSGLGGQPQH
TRBJ2-7 TRBV2 ASSLGLAGNFYEQY
TRBJ1-2 TRBV5-4 ASSYGTSGYT
TRBJ1-3 TRBV6-1 ASISTVNLNTIY
TRBJ2-7 TRBV18 ASSSGLYPYEQY